This record covers a single TCR beta chain. Original processing notes: Estimated nucleated cell counts came from reference gene primer amplification. Some clones are missing from TCRdb's copy, which holds only in-frame ones; the method was immunoSEQ multiplex PCR. The D gene and trimming were derived from the DNA, and the V and J assignments and clone size from that table. The top ten clones hold around 8% of a sample with about 120,000 clones, over 65% of them seen once. This entry belongs to a study of blood T cell repertoires in COVID-19. The wider study: Sample material is recorded as cDNA or gDNA derived from T cells, B-cell-depleted T cells, or PBMCs.

From germline, CDR1 is SGHRS and CDR2 YFSETQ. Trimming cost V 0 bases and J 9 bases; bases outside gene matches: 8. CDR3 length equals 14 residues. The origin of this receptor is a woman aged 40 to 49 with acute or convalescent COVID-19. The specimen sequenced was peripheral blood. The J gene is TRBJ1-2, the V gene TRBV5-1; TRBD1 matches at 7 bases. The CDR3 region is CASSLVAGGQSYTF. CDR3 DNA: TGCGCCAGCAGCTTGGTAGCAGGGGGACAGAGCTACACCTTC.